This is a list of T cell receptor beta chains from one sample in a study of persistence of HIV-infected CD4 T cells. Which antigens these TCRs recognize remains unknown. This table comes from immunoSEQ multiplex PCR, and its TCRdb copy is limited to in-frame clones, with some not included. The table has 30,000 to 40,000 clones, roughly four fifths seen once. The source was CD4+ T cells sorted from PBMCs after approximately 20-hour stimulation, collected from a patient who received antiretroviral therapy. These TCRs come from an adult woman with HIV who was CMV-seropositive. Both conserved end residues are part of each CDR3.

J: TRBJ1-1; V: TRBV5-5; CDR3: CASSLGVGPRGGTEAFF
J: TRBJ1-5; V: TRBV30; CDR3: CAWTRDRVNQPQHF
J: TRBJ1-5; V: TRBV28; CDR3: CASSLLGGHQPQHF
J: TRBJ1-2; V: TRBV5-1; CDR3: CASSLGQIYGYTF
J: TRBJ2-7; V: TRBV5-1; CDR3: CASSFSTVTYEQYF
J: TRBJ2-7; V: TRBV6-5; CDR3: CASQGTSGSHEQYF
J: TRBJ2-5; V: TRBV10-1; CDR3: CASRGGTGGRETQYF
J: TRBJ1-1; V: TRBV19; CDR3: CASQDRGSMNTEAFF
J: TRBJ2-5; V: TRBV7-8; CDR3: CASSSPQTQYF
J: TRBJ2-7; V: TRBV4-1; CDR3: CASSKGLAVSYEQYF
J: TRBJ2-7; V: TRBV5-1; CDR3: CASSLDGQGAYEQYF
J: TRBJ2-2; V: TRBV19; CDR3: CASSLRGTARPAELFF
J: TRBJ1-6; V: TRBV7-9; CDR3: CASSSTWGQGGSPLHF
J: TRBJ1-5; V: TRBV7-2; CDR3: CASSRDRQFNQPQHF